The entry below describes one T cell receptor beta chain. The source of the sample is a study of blood T cell repertoires in COVID-19. Across the study: Whether acute or convalescent, the COVID-19 samples came from the United States, Italy and Spain. PBMCs, B-cell-depleted T cells, or T cells were the source of the cDNA or gDNA that made up the material.

Per the original methods: Amplifying reference gene primers gave estimates of nucleated cell counts. Profiled with immunoSEQ multiplex PCR; TCRdb holds only in-frame clones, not every one. The DNA was the basis for D and trimming; V, J and clone size are from that table. The table records roughly 32,000 clones, roughly 73% of them present only once. CDR1 is MNHEY, CDR2 SVGAGI, per germline. This CDR3 comprises 13 residues. Unmatched junction bases numbered 7, after V lost 7 bases and J lost 7 bases. The TCR originated in a man older than 75 with active or convalescent COVID-19. This chain connects TRBV6-5 to TRBJ2-1; TRBD2 agrees at 7 bases. The specimen sequenced was peripheral blood. In DNA form, the CDR3 reads TGTGCCAGCACCTTCACCGGGGGGAATGAGCAGTTCTTC. Translated: CASTFTGGNEQFF.